The 30 T cell receptor beta chains below were found in one sample sequenced in a study of PD-1 blockade in classical Hodgkin lymphoma. Sample time point: cycle 4 day 1 (C4D1), after less than 7 weeks of nivolumab. After autologous stem cell transplantation all patients relapsed, and prior brentuximab vedotin exposure differed between cohorts. The data were produced by immunoSEQ multiplex PCR, yet TCRdb's version contains in-frame clones alone and is incomplete. The sample lists 45,000 or so clones; about three quarters were seen once. Material: peripheral blood mononuclear cells (PBMCs), obtained before the fourth cycle of nivolumab. These receptors came from a human donor with classical Hodgkin lymphoma.

This clone was seen just once. The genes are TRBV18 and TRBJ1-2, with D unresolved. CDR1 is KGHSH, CDR2 LQKENI, per germline. Trimming left V 3 bases short and J 4 bases short, with 12 bases between. The length of the CDR3 is 14 residues. CDR3 protein: CASSPSDGSYGYTF. Here the CDR3 DNA reads TGTGCCAGCTCACCTTCGGACGGCAGCTATGGCTACACCTTC.

This chain links TRBV14 with TRBJ2-5; D ambiguous. V lost 2 bases to trimming and J lost 4 bases, with 8 bases between them. The CDR3 loop spans 13 amino acids. Per germline, CDR1 SGHDN and CDR2 FVKESK. The CDR3 region has the DNA TGTGCCAGCAGCCAACGGGTTAGAGAGACCCAGTACTTC. Protein sequence: CASSQRVRETQYF.

The rearrangement links TRBV11-1 to TRBJ1-2, with 10 positions matching TRBD1. The CDR3 extends over 15 amino acids. With 5 bases clipped from V and 5 bases from J, the junction kept 8 bases outside the gene matches. Germline V gene data show CDR1 as SGHAT and CDR2 as FQDESV (reference sequence). This CDR3 is CASSRDRGDWYGYTF. The DNA of the CDR3 is TGTGCCAGCAGCCGGGACAGGGGAGATTGGTATGGCTACACCTTC.

This clone was observed once. The genes are TRBV5-1 and TRBJ1-2; D is ambiguous. This CDR3 is 14 amino acids long. Germline V gene lookup returns CDR1 SGHRS and CDR2 YFSETQ. V was clipped by 4 bases and J by 4 bases, with 14 bases between them. Here the CDR3 reads CASSQDWGSYGYTF. CDR3 sequence (DNA): TGCGCCAGCAGCCAGGACTGGGGTTCCTATGGCTACACCTTC.

This rearrangement joins TRBV28 to TRBJ1-2, with 11 bases identical to TRBD1. The CDR3 consists of 16 residues. Germline assignment: CDR1 MDHEN and CDR2 SYDVKM. The V gene end was trimmed by 6 bases and the J gene end by 6 bases; junction bases not matched to a gene: 12. The CDR3 protein is CASSPPGTGGINGYTF. Here the CDR3 DNA reads TGTGCCAGCAGCCCACCCGGGACAGGGGGGATTAATGGCTACACCTTC.

The V and J genes are TRBV6-5 and TRBJ1-2; TRBD1 might be the D (6 bases). The CDR3 has 12 residues. Germline values: CDR1 MNHEY, CDR2 SVGAGI. V shed 7 bases and J shed 5 bases, with 11 bases lying between them. In nucleotides, the CDR3 is TGTGCCAGCAATCAACAGGGATATGGCTACACCTTC. Protein product: CASNQQGYGYTF.

The table lists this clone with a count of one. The V gene is TRBV10-3, the J gene TRBJ2-2, with D hard to call. CDR1 is ENHRY and CDR2 is SYGVKD in the germline V gene. CDR3 length: 15 residues. Trimming took off 8 bases at V and 1 base at J, with 14 bases between the two ends. CDR3 protein: CAIPFTAENTGELFF. CDR3 DNA sequence: TGTGCCATCCCCTTCACGGCGGAGAACACCGGGGAGCTGTTTTTT.

This clone came up a few times. Likely a read error: the CDR3 ends without its conserved phenylalanine or tryptophan. It is unclear where the CDR3 begins or ends on the DNA, so no DNA is shown, and the CDR3 is as TCRdb lists it. The chain has TRBV2 and TRBJ1-4; TRBD1 reflects the table's D call only, with no check against the DNA. Both ends counted, the CDR3 spans 13 residues. Germline V gives CDR1 SNHLY, CDR2 FYNNEI. CDR3 in amino acids: CASQGDREIPSNV.

This clone turned up a few times. This rearrangement joins TRBV29-1 to TRBJ2-3; D possibly matches TRBD1 or TRBD2 (6 bases each). The germline V gene encodes CDR1 SQVTM and CDR2 ANQGSEA. V lost 1 base, J lost 3 bases, and 17 bases lay in between. The CDR3 consists of 16 residues. The CDR3 sequence: CSVEGRSWGATDTQYF. The DNA of the CDR3 is TGCAGCGTTGAAGGTCGGAGTTGGGGGGCGACAGATACGCAGTATTTT.

The V and J genes are TRBV4-1 and TRBJ2-2; 8 nucleotides match TRBD2. Germline V gene data show CDR1 as MGHRA and CDR2 as YSYEKL. CDR3 length: 17 residues. The junction had 11 bases not matched to a gene; V was cut back by 6 bases and J by 2 bases. Here the CDR3 reads CASSLSGAGGNTGELFF. CDR3 DNA sequence: TGCGCCAGCAGTCTTAGCGGGGCGGGGGGAAACACCGGGGAGCTGTTTTTT.

The genes are TRBV18 and TRBJ2-3; perhaps TRBD2 as D (5 bases). The V end was cut by 4 bases, the J end by 1 base, with 6 bases between. The length of the CDR3 is 13 residues. CDR1 and CDR2 from the germline V gene are KGHSH and LQKENI. As DNA, the CDR3 is TGTGCCAGCTCACAAGCGGGCACAGATACGCAGTATTTT. Protein product: CASSQAGTDTQYF.

The chain has TRBV19 and TRBJ2-1; D possibly corresponds to TRBD1 (6 bases). CDR1 is LNHDA and CDR2 is SQIVND in the germline V gene (reference sequence). This CDR3 is built from 18 residues. Trimming removed 7 bases from V and 2 bases from J, with 24 bases in between. CDR3 bases: TGTGCCAGTACCCGAGGCCCCCTTCAGGGGTTCCCCTACAATGAGCAGTTCTTC. This codes for CASTRGPLQGFPYNEQFF. Full variable domain (remainder filled in from reference TRBV19 and TRBJ2-1): DGGITQSPKYLFRKEGQNVTLSCEQNLNHDAMYWYRQDPGQGLRLIYYSQIVNDFQKGDIAEGYSVSREKKESFPLTVTSAQKNPTAFYLCASTRGPLQGFPYNEQFFGPGTRLTVL.

V gene TRBV6-5 combines with J gene TRBJ1-4, with TRBD1 identical over 7 bases. The CDR3 has 15 residues. Per germline, CDR1 MNHEY and CDR2 SVGAGI. With 0 bases clipped from V and 7 bases from J, the junction kept 5 bases outside the gene matches. The CDR3: CASSYSGTVSEKLFF. CDR3 coding DNA: TGTGCCAGCAGTTACTCCGGGACAGTTTCTGAAAAACTGTTTTTT.

This clone has more than one count but fewer than ten. This chain connects TRBV19 to TRBJ1-2, with a possible D match to TRBD1 (6 bases). The CDR3 runs to 15 residues. Germline V gene sequence: CDR1 LNHDA, CDR2 SQIVND (reference sequence). Trimming left V 1 base short and J 7 bases short, with 16 bases between. The chain's CDR3 is CASSIGGGGRGGYTF. CDR3 sequence (DNA): TGTGCCAGTAGTATAGGAGGAGGGGGACGAGGTGGCTACACCTTC.

The chain employs TRBV5-1 and TRBJ1-4; 8 bases agree with TRBD1. J was trimmed by 2 bases and V by 5 bases; bases with no gene match: 5. CDR1 SGHRS and CDR2 YFSETQ come from the germline V gene. The CDR3 length is 15 residues. CDR3 sequence reads: CASRQGVLTNEKLFF. The CDR3, as DNA: TGCGCCAGCAGACAGGGGGTTCTGACTAATGAAAAACTGTTTTTT.

The chain uses TRBV7-8 and TRBJ1-6; TRBD1 aligns across 8 bases. Trimming cost V 5 bases and J 8 bases; bases outside gene matches: 5. Germline CDR1 reads SGHVS; CDR2 reads FQNEAQ. The CDR3 consists of 14 residues. The CDR3 sequence: CASSPDRADSPLHF. The CDR3 DNA is TGTGCCAGCAGCCCGGACAGGGCTGATTCACCCCTCCACTTT.

This chain connects TRBV7-8 to TRBJ2-3, with D perhaps TRBD1 (8 bases). Deletions cut 4 bases from V and 8 bases from J, with 19 bases between. Germline V CDR1 and CDR2: SGHVS, FQNEAQ. The CDR3 loop spans 15 amino acids. Here the CDR3 reads CASSSRTGRGGTQYF. The CDR3 DNA is TGTGCCAGCAGCTCCCGGACAGGGAGGGGGGGTACGCAGTATTTT.

This chain links TRBV19 with TRBJ2-1, with D perhaps TRBD1 or TRBD2 (5 bases each). The germline V gene encodes CDR1 LNHDA and CDR2 SQIVND (reference sequence). The CDR3 is 13 amino acids. V was trimmed by 1 base and J by 10 bases, leaving 11 bases between them. The CDR3 DNA sequence: TGTGCCAGTAGTATAGTGGGGGTGAGGGAGCAGTTCTTC. This codes for CASSIVGVREQFF.

This chain joins TRBV27 and TRBJ2-1; the match to TRBD1 covers 8 bases. Germline V lookup: CDR1 MNHEY, CDR2 SMNVEV (reference sequence). The CDR3 has 13 residues. V trimming: 5 bases; J trimming: 8 bases; junction bases outside the gene matches: 5. CDR3 amino acids: CASSDRGGDEQFF. The CDR3 nucleotides read TGTGCCAGCAGTGACAGGGGCGGGGATGAGCAGTTCTTC.

V and J are TRBV7-3 and TRBJ2-7; D may be TRBD1 (5 bases). The germline CDR1 and CDR2 sequences are SGHTA and FQGTGA. Trimming shortened V by 5 bases and J by 1 base, and 15 bases separated the two germline ends. The CDR3 is made up of 15 amino acids. CDR3 in DNA: TGTGCCAGCAGCGTAGGATACAGGCGTTCCTACGAGCAGTACTTC. Its translation is CASSVGYRRSYEQYF.

This chain links TRBV28 with TRBJ2-3, with a possible D match to TRBD1 (5 bases). V lost 3 bases to trimming and J lost 4 bases, with 11 bases between them. There are 14 residues in the CDR3. Germline-derived CDR1 and CDR2 are MDHEN and SYDVKM. CDR3 sequence (DNA): TGTGCCAGCAGTTTTCAGGGTTTTGCAGATACGCAGTATTTT. It encodes CASSFQGFADTQYF.

The chain links TRBV29-1 to TRBJ2-5, with a tentative D call TRBD1 (6 bases). The CDR3 is made up of 14 amino acids. Trimming shortened V by 5 bases and J by 3 bases, and 16 bases separated the two germline ends. Germline CDR1 is SQVTM and CDR2 is ANQGSEA. This CDR3 reads CSVNPGTNEETQYF. Here the CDR3 DNA reads TGCAGCGTTAACCCCGGGACAAATGAAGAGACCCAGTACTTC.

The gene calls are TRBV4-3 and TRBJ2-6, with 8 positions matching TRBD1. CDR3 size: 19 residues. Germline lookup yields CDR1 LGHNA and CDR2 YSLEER. V trimming: 0 bases; J trimming: 1 base; junction bases outside the gene matches: 8. The CDR3 DNA follows: TGCGCCAGCAGCCAAGAAGTTCGGACAGGGTTTTCTGGGGCCAACGTCCTGACTTTC. Its protein product is CASSQEVRTGFSGANVLTF.

The chain employs TRBV15 and TRBJ2-7, with D hard to call. This CDR3 is built from 15 residues. Trimming took off 0 bases at V and 1 base at J, with 10 bases between the two ends. CDR1 is LNHNV, CDR2 YYDKDF, per germline (reference sequence). In DNA, the CDR3 is TGTGCCACCAGCAGAGATTCCGGCCTGTCCTACGAGCAGTACTTC. It codes for CATSRDSGLSYEQYF.

J is TRBJ2-5 and V is TRBV6-5; either TRBD1 or TRBD2 may supply D (5 bases each). Germline V gene lookup returns CDR1 MNHEY and CDR2 SVGAGI. CDR3 length: 15 amino acids. Trimming shortened V by 2 bases and J by 7 bases, and 17 bases separated the two germline ends. The CDR3 coding sequence is TGTGCCAGCAGTTACCTCCCGTCCAGGGCGGGGACCCAGTACTTC. Its protein is CASSYLPSRAGTQYF.

The chain uses TRBV5-1 and TRBJ2-2, with 14 bases identical to TRBD2. The V segment lost 4 bases and the J segment 1 base; nucleotides outside the gene matches: 3. CDR3 length equals 17 residues. Germline values: CDR1 SGHRS, CDR2 YFSETQ. The CDR3 is CASSAGTSGRNTGELFF. CDR3 nucleotides: TGCGCCAGCAGCGCGGGGACTAGCGGGAGGAACACCGGGGAGCTGTTTTTT.

The chain has TRBV11-3 and TRBJ2-6, with D hard to call. The germline V and J ends were trimmed by 5 bases and 2 bases, with 7 bases remaining between them. This CDR3 has 14 amino acids. From germline, CDR1 is SGHNT and CDR2 YENEEA. The CDR3 DNA reads TGTGCCAGCAGCCCGGAGACTGGGGCCAACGTCCTGACTTTC. Its protein is CASSPETGANVLTF.

The rearrangement joins TRBV25-1 to TRBJ2-3; the match to TRBD1 covers 12 bases. The CDR3 is 16 residues long. Per germline, CDR1 MGHDK and CDR2 SYGVNS. The junction had 8 bases not matched to a gene; V was cut back by 3 bases and J by 7 bases. CDR3 coding DNA: TGTGCCAGCAGTGACACCCGGGACAGGGGGCTGAATACGCAGTATTTT. It translates to CASSDTRDRGLNTQYF. The full variable domain, its missing parts supplied by reference TRBV25-1 and TRBJ2-3, is EADIYQTPRYLVIGTGKKITLECSQTMGHDKMYWYQQDPGMELHLIHYSYGVNSTEKGDLSSESTVSRIRTEHFPLTLESARPSHTSQYLCASSDTRDRGLNTQYFGPGTRLTVL.

This clone showed up just a few times. The chain uses TRBV7-2 and TRBJ1-3; D is unclear. The V end lost 5 bases, the J end lost 0 bases, and 5 bases lay between the germline ends. This CDR3 region has 13 residues. Germline CDR1 is SGHTA and CDR2 is FQGNSA. The CDR3 bases are TGTGCCAGCAGCCCAGACTCTGGAAACACCATATATTTT. The encoded protein is CASSPDSGNTIYF. The whole variable domain, filled in from reference TRBV7-2 and TRBJ1-3, reads GAGVSQSPSNKVTEKGKDVELRCDPISGHTALYWYRQSLGQGLEFLIYFQGNSAPDKSGLPSDRFSAERTGGSVSTLTIQRTQQEDSAVYLCASSPDSGNTIYFGEGSWLTVV.

J is TRBJ1-6 and V is TRBV5-5, with D uncertain. Trimming removed 4 bases at V and 10 bases at J, with 15 bases between. CDR3 length: 14 amino acids. Germline CDR1 is SGHKS and CDR2 is YYEKEE (reference sequence). CDR3 sequence: CASSLMGRRSPLHF. CDR3 coding DNA: TGTGCCAGCAGCCTGATGGGGAGGAGATCACCCCTCCACTTT.